One TCR beta chain is described in this entry. The data stem from a study of blood T cell repertoires in COVID-19. Study in general: Both acute and convalescent COVID-19 samples were obtained from the United States, Italy and Spain.

The method was immunoSEQ multiplex PCR; TCRdb's version includes in-frame clones alone and lacks a portion of them. Of 110,000 to 150,000 clones in the sample, under 90% were seen once. J lost 5 bases, V lost 4 bases, and 7 bases had no gene match. Germline V gene lookup returns CDR1 MGHRA and CDR2 YSYEKL. This CDR3 comprises 15 residues. Sequencing was performed on peripheral blood. The V call is TRBV4-1, the J call TRBJ2-2, with TRBD1 identical over 7 bases. This sequence was found in a man between 65 and 79 years old who had recovered from COVID-19. CDR3 DNA sequence: TGCGCCAGCAGCCCCGGGACAGCCAAAACCGGGGAGCTGTTTTTT. This encodes CASSPGTAKTGELFF.